This T cell receptor beta chain was sequenced for a study of T cells in tumors after PD-1 blockade. Study details: Treatment was either pembrolizumab 200 mg every 3 weeks or cemiplimab 350 mg every 2 weeks. During anti-PD-1 treatment, some patients continued daily vismodegib 150 mg. Findings of the study overall: Expanded exhausted CD8+ clones after therapy were mostly novel clonotypes. Some novel exhausted tumor clones appeared in pre-treatment blood, suggesting peripheral recruitment.

On this clone itself: What it binds is not known.

Assay: immunoSEQ multiplex PCR; the TCRdb copy retains only in-frame clones and omits some. The sample carries fewer than 7,000 clones, about 63% recorded once. The CDR3 has 17 amino acids. The V gene's germline CDR1 is LNHNV and CDR2 YYDKDF (reference sequence). Trimming removed 5 bases from V and 7 bases from J; junction bases left unmatched: 16. The rearrangement joins TRBV15 to TRBJ1-2; 10 bases map to TRBD1. The origin of this receptor is a human donor with basal cell carcinoma. The source was tumor tissue, collected before anti-PD-1 treatment. The CDR3 sequence is CATSGLYPGQGTSGYTF. The CDR3 bases are TGTGCCACCAGCGGACTATACCCGGGACAGGGGACTAGTGGCTACACCTTC.